This T cell receptor beta chain was observed in a study of blood T cell repertoires in COVID-19. The CDR3 has 16 amino acids. Germline loops: CDR1 SNHLY, CDR2 FYNNEI. V shed 4 bases and J 4 bases; nucleotides not matched to a gene: 6. Produced via immunoSEQ multiplex PCR; TCRdb's table is partial and in-frame only. The sample has approximately 240,000 clones; around 89% are singletons. The sequenced sample consisted of PBMCs or T cells enriched from blood (not recorded which). The chain carries TRBV2 and TRBJ2-1, with 11 bases aligning to TRBD2. This TCR was recovered from a woman in her late teens or twenties in a cohort exposed to, infected with or recovered from COVID-19 (not recorded which). The CDR3 reads CASSALAGGGYNEQFF. In DNA form, the CDR3 reads TGTGCCAGCAGTGCTCTAGCGGGAGGAGGTTACAATGAGCAGTTCTTC.